The source of this T cell receptor beta chain is a study of control samples from healthy donors and cancer patients. The table came from immunoSEQ multiplex PCR; TCRdb's copy has only in-frame clones and leaves some out. The sample contains over 150,000 clones, roughly 93% of which appear only once. The sequencing input was blood. The sequence was obtained from a man in his late teens or twenties in good health.

The CDR3 reads CAWSVSGDYGYTF. The CDR3 DNA sequence: TGTGCCTGGAGTGTCTCAGGGGACTATGGCTACACCTTC. The genes are TRBV30 and TRBJ1-2, with a weak D call TRBD1 (6 bases). With 0 bases removed from V and 3 bases from J, the gap between germline ends came to 8 bases. The CDR3 is 13 amino acids. From germline, CDR1 is GTSNPN and CDR2 SVGIG (reference sequence).